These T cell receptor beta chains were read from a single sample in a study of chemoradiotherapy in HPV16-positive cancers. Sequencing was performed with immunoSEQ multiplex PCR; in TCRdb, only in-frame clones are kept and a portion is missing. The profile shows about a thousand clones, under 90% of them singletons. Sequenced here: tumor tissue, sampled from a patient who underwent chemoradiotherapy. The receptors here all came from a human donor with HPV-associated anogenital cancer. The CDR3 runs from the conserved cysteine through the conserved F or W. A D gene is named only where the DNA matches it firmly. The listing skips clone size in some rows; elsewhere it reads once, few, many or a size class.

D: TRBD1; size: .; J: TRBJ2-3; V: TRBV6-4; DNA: TGTGCCAGCAGTGAGCAGGGACAGGTTCAGTATTTT; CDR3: CASSEQGQVQYF
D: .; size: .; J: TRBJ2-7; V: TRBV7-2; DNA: TGTGCCAGCAGCCGCTGGACCTCCTACGAGCAGTACTTC; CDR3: CASSRWTSYEQYF
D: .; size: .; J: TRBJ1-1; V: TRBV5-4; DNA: TGTGCCAGCAGTCCCGGACAGAACACTGAAGCTTTCTTT; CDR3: CASSPGQNTEAFF
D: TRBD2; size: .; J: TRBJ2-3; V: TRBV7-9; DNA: TGTGCCAGCAGCTCCGGAGCTAGCGGGCCTAGCACAGATACGCAGTATTTT; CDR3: CASSSGASGPSTDTQYF
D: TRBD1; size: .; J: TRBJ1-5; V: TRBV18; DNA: TGTGCCAGCTCACCACGGGGGACAGGGAGCAATCAGCCCCAGCATTTT; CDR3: CASSPRGTGSNQPQHF
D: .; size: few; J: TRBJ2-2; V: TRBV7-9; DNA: TGTGCCAGCATCGCGGGTTACCTGACCGGGGAGCTGTTTTTT; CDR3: CASIAGYLTGELFF
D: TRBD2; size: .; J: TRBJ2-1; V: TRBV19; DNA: TGTGCCAGTAGTCTCCGGACTAGTAAAGTCTACATTGAGCAGTTCTTC; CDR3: CASSLRTSKVYIEQFF
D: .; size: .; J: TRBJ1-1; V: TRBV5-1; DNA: TGCGCCAGCAGCTCCCGGACGGGCCCGGGAGGAACTGAAGCTTTCTTT; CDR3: CASSSRTGPGGTEAFF
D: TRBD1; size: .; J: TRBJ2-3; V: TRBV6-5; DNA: TGTGCCAGCAGTTACTCGGGACAGATCACAGATACGCAGTATTTT; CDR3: CASSYSGQITDTQYF
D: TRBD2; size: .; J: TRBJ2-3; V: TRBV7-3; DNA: TGTGCCAGCAGCCCACGGACTAGCGGGGGGGCGGATACGCAGTATTTT; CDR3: CASSPRTSGGADTQYF
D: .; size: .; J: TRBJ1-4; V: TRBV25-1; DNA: TGTGCCAGCAGTGAATTGGGGGACTACTGGGAAAAACTGTTTTTT; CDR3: CASSELGDYWEKLFF
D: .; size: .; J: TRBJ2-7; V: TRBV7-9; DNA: TGTGCCAGCAGCAATCCAACGTCCGGGCCTAAAACAGGGGAGCAGTACTTC; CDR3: CASSNPTSGPKTGEQYF
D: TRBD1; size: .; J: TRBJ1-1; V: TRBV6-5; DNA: TGTGCCAGCAGTGCCCGGGACAGGCCCACTGAAGCTTTCTTT; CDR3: CASSARDRPTEAFF
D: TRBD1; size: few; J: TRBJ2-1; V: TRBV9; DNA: TGTGCCAGCAGCCGTTCAACAGGGGGGTATACAGTCTTC; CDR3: CASSRSTGGYTVF
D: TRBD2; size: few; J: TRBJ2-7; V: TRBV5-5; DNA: TGTGCCAGCAGGCGATCCACCGGGACTAGCGGGAGGGCCGCCTACGAGCAGTACTTC; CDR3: CASRRSTGTSGRAAYEQYF
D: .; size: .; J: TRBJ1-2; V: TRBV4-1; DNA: TGCGCCAGCAGCCATGCAGGGTTTGGCTACACCTTC; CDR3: CASSHAGFGYTF
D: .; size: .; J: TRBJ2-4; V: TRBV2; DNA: TGTGCCAGCAGTGTAGAGGGCCTAGCCAAAAACATTCAGTACTTC; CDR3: CASSVEGLAKNIQYF
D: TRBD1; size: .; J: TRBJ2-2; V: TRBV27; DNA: TGTGCCAGCACTCCTCAAGACAGGGTAGGCGGGGAGCTGTTTTTT; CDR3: CASTPQDRVGGELFF
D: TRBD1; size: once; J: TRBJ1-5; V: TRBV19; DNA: TGTGCCAGTAGTTGGCAGGGGGGCAATCAGCCCCAGCATTTT; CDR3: CASSWQGGNQPQHF
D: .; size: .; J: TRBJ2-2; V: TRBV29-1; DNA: TGCAGCGTTTATCACGAAGGTCGGGGTAGCACCGGGGAGCTGTTTTTT; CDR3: CSVYHEGRGSTGELFF
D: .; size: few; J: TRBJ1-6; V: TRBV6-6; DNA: TGTGCCAGCAGTTACAGCGGGGTTAGTTCACCCCTCCACTTT; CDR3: CASSYSGVSSPLHF
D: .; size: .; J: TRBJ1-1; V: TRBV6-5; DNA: TGTGCCAGCAGTGGGGTTGGATTGAACACTGAAGCTTTCTTT; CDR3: CASSGVGLNTEAFF
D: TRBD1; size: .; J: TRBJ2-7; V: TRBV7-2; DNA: TGTGCCAGCAGCTCCCCCCCATTCAGGGGGAAGCAGTACTTC; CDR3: CASSSPPFRGKQYF
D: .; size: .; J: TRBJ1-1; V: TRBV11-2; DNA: TGTGCCAGCAGCTTATGGGGAGGAACTGAAGCTTTCTTT; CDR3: CASSLWGGTEAFF
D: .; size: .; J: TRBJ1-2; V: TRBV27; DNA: TGTGCCAGCAGCCTAAACAGGGAGGGCGGCTACACCTTC; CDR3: CASSLNREGGYTF
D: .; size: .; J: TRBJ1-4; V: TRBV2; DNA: TGTGCCAGCAGGCTTGGTGGGGCGGAAGGGGAAAAACTGTTTTTT; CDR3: CASRLGGAEGEKLFF
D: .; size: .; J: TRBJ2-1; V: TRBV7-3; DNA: TGTGCCAGCAGCTCCCGACTGGAATCCAATGAGCAGTTCTTC; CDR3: CASSSRLESNEQFF
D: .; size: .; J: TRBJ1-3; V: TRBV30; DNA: TGTGCCCGCTCGGGGGGGGGAAACACCATATATTTT; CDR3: CARSGGGNTIYF
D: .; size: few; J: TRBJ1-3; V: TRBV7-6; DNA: TGTGCCAGCAGCTTTAAGGGGTTCGGAGCTGGAAACACCATATATTTT; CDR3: CASSFKGFGAGNTIYF
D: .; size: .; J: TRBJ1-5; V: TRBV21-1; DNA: TGTGCCAGCAGCAACCCCCCGGCAGGCAAACATAGCAATCAGCCCCAGCATTTT; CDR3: CASSNPPAGKHSNQPQHF
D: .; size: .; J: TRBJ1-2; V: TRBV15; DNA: TGTGCCACCAGCAGAGATCGGGGCAGCCGGAACTATGGCTACACCTTC; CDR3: CATSRDRGSRNYGYTF
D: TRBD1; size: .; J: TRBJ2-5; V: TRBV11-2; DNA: TGTGCCAGCAGCTTACCGGGACAGGGAGTAGAGACCCAGTACTTC; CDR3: CASSLPGQGVETQYF
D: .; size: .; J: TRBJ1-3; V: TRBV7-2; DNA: TGTGCCAGCAGCCGGGGGCAAGCGGGGGGAAACACCATATATTTT; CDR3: CASSRGQAGGNTIYF
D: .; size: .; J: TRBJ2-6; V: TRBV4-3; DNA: TGCGCCAGCAGCCAAGAGTCCGGCTCTGGGGCCAACGTCCTGACTTTC; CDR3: CASSQESGSGANVLTF
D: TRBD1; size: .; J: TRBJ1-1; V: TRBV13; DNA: TGTGCCGGCAGCTTAGGCCTACTAACGGACAGGGGGCTCATAAGGAACACTGAAGCTTTCTTT; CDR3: CAGSLGLLTDRGLIRNTEAFF
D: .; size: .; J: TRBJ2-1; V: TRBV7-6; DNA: TGTGCCAGCAGCTTAATAACAGGAGGTCACAATGAGCAGTTCTTC; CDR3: CASSLITGGHNEQFF
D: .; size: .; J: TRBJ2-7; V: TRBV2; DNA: TGTGCCAGCAGTGTAGGGACACCTCAATGGGACGAGCAGTACTTC; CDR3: CASSVGTPQWDEQYF
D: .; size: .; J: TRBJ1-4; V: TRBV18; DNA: TGTGCCAGCTCACCAATGACAGTTGCAACTAATGAAAAACTGTTTTTT; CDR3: CASSPMTVATNEKLFF
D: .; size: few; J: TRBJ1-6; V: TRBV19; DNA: TGTGCCAGTAGCTTGGGGAATTCACCCCTCCACTTT; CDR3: CASSLGNSPLHF
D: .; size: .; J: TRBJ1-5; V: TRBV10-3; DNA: TGTGCCACTAGCTATAGCAATCAGCCCCAGCATTTT; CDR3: CATSYSNQPQHF
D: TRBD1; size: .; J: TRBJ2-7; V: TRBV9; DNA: TGTGCCAGCAGCGTGGGACAGGGGGCCTACGAGCAGTACTTC; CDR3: CASSVGQGAYEQYF
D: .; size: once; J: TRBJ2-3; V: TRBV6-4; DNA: TGTGCCAGCAGTGACTCGGGCGCCGCCACAGATACGCAGTATTTT; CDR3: CASSDSGAATDTQYF
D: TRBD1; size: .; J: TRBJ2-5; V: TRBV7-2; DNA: TGTGCCAGCAGCCGACAGGGGCAAGAGACCCAGTACTTC; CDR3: CASSRQGQETQYF
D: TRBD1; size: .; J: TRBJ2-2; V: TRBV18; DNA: TGTGCCAGCTCACCTGCCAGGGGGCAGGGCACCGGGGAGCTGTTTTTT; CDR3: CASSPARGQGTGELFF
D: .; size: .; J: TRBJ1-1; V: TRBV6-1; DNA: TGTGCCAGCAGTCCCTACCGGTATGGGAACACTGAAGCTTTCTTT; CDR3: CASSPYRYGNTEAFF
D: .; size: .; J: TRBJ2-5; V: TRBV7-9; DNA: TGTGCCAGCAGCTTAAAGGAGACCCAGTACTTC; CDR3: CASSLKETQYF
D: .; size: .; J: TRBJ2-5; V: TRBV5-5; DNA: TGTGCCAGCAGCTTGTTAGAGACCCAGTACTTC; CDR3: CASSLLETQYF
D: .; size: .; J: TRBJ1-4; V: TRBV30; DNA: TGTGCCTGGAGCCCCGGGGATGAAAAACTGTTTTTT; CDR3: CAWSPGDEKLFF
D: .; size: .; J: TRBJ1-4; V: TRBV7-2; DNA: TGTGCCAGCAGTTATTTCCCGGGCGCAACTAATGAAAAACTGTTTTTT; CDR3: CASSYFPGATNEKLFF
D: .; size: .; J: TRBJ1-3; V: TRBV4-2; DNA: TGTGCCAGCAGCCCCGAGGGCGGTACTGGAAACACCATATATTTT; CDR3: CASSPEGGTGNTIYF